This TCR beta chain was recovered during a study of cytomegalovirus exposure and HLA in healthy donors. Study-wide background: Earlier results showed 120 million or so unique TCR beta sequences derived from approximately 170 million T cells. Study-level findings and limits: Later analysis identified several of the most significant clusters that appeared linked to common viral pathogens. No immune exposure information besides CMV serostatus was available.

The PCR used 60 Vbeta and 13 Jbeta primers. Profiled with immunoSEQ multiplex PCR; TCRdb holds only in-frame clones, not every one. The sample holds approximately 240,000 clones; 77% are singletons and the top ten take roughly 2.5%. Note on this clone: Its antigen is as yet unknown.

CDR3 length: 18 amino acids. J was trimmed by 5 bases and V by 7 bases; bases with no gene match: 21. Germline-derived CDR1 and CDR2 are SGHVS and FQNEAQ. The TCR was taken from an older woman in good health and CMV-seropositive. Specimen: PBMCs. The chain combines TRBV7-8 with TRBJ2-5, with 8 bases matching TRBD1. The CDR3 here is CASTNQLITGGLLETQYF. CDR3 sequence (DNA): TGTGCCAGCACCAACCAGCTTATCACAGGGGGGCTGTTGGAGACCCAGTACTTC. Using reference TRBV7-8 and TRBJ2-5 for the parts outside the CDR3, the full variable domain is GAGVSQSPRYKVAKRGQDVALRCDPISGHVSLFWYQQALGQGPEFLTYFQNEAQLDKSGLPSDRFFAERPEGSVSTLKIQRTQQEDSAVYLCASTNQLITGGLLETQYFGPGTRLLVL.